This is a list of T cell receptor beta chains from one sample in a study of immune characterization of retroperitoneal liposarcoma. TCRdb reanalysed the PCR reads using MiXCR and keeps one entry per CDR3 protein. Among more than 3,000 distinct CDR3 sequences listed, roughly 45% were seen once. The sequencing sample was made of tumor tissue. The receptors shown here come from a male donor with retroperitoneal liposarcoma. The CDR3 runs from the conserved cysteine through the conserved F or W. A clone size is listed for some rows: how often the clone was seen (once, few, many), or a class if it is expanded.

v_call: TRBV6-1; clone_size: medium-sized; j_call: TRBJ2-1; cdr3_aa: CASSEAETQFF
v_call: TRBV6-1; clone_size: few; j_call: TRBJ2-2; cdr3_aa: CASGQYTGELFF
v_call: TRBV7-2; clone_size: -; j_call: TRBJ1-1; cdr3_aa: CASSFAASSSATEAFF
v_call: TRBV6-4; clone_size: -; j_call: TRBJ2-3; cdr3_aa: CASSERGGTDTQYF
v_call: TRBV6-1; clone_size: few; j_call: TRBJ2-1; cdr3_aa: CASSEGGDSSYEQFF
v_call: TRBV6-1; clone_size: large; j_call: TRBJ2-1; cdr3_aa: CASSPVASGNLNEQFF
v_call: TRBV6-1; clone_size: few; j_call: TRBJ2-1; cdr3_aa: CASSERGQGVDEQFF
v_call: TRBV12-3/TRBV12-4; clone_size: medium-sized; j_call: TRBJ2-1; cdr3_aa: CASSFAGTSNNEQFF
v_call: TRBV5-1; clone_size: -; j_call: TRBJ2-1; cdr3_aa: CASSQGIREQFF
v_call: TRBV6-5; clone_size: -; j_call: -; cdr3_aa: CATRTGGQNEQFF
v_call: TRBV6-7; clone_size: large; j_call: -; cdr3_aa: CASSYWDREDEQYF
v_call: TRBV11-3; clone_size: few; j_call: TRBJ2-1; cdr3_aa: CASSHRTGGGEQFF
v_call: TRBV6-6; clone_size: medium-sized; j_call: -; cdr3_aa: CASSYRSGLYNEQYF
v_call: TRBV6-6; clone_size: medium-sized; j_call: TRBJ2-7; cdr3_aa: CASSYAREGNYEQYF
v_call: TRBV12-3/TRBV12-4; clone_size: few; j_call: TRBJ2-7; cdr3_aa: CASSWMSGVYEQYF
v_call: TRBV27; clone_size: -; j_call: TRBJ1-6; cdr3_aa: CASSLRATGRGNSPLHF
v_call: TRBV7-2; clone_size: medium-sized; j_call: -; cdr3_aa: CASSLDRQRVFEQYF
v_call: TRBV6-1; clone_size: medium-sized; j_call: TRBJ2-3; cdr3_aa: CASSPGEGVRGTQYF
v_call: TRBV12-3/TRBV12-4; clone_size: -; j_call: TRBJ2-1; cdr3_aa: CASLASGGGNNEQFF
v_call: TRBV6-1; clone_size: -; j_call: TRBJ2-2; cdr3_aa: CASSLRTGDTGELFF
v_call: TRBV7-9; clone_size: medium-sized; j_call: TRBJ2-3; cdr3_aa: CASSPRRLAGATDTQYF
v_call: TRBV11-3; clone_size: -; j_call: TRBJ2-3; cdr3_aa: CASSFGTATDTQYF
v_call: TRBV6-1; clone_size: many; j_call: TRBJ1-4; cdr3_aa: CASSEGTGAATNEKLFF
v_call: TRBV6-1; clone_size: -; j_call: TRBJ2-7; cdr3_aa: CASSGWGAYEQYF